Each of the 32 T cell receptor beta chains below was sequenced from the same sample in a study of identical twins. TCRdb reprocessed the 5' RACE reads with MiXCR, giving one entry per CDR3 protein. The sample lists roughly 250,000 distinct CDR3 sequences; about an eighth were seen once. Sequenced sample: memory (CD45RO+) T cells sorted from blood. The receptors come from a woman in her late teens or twenties in good health.

The CDR3 coding sequence is TGTGCCAGCAAGCTCCAGGGGGTCGCGGATACGCAGTATTTT. It yields the protein CASKLQGVADTQYF. This rearrangement joins TRBV6-1 to TRBJ2-3, with 7 bases lining up with TRBD1. This CDR3 region has 14 residues. Germline values: CDR1 MNHNS, CDR2 SASEGT. Germline trimming cut 7 bases from V and 6 bases from J; bases unmatched to any gene: 10.

This clonotype came up a few times. This sequence joins TRBV5-1 and TRBJ2-3; the match to TRBD2 covers 7 bases. Unmatched junction bases numbered 9, after V lost 3 bases and J lost 2 bases. CDR3 length: 16 amino acids. Germline V gives CDR1 SGHRS, CDR2 YFSETQ. The CDR3 sequence is CASSSGYAGVTDTQYF. CDR3 nucleotides: TGCGCCAGCAGCTCAGGATATGCGGGAGTCACAGATACGCAGTATTTT. Based on the CDR3 plus reference TRBV5-1 and TRBJ2-3, the full variable domain is KAGVTQTPRYLIKTRGQQVTLSCSPISGHRSVSWYQQTPGQGLQFLFEYFSETQRNKGNFPGRFSGRQFSNSRSEMNVSTLELGDSALYLCASSSGYAGVTDTQYFGPGTRLTVL.

The chain links TRBV18 to TRBJ2-7, with TRBD1 matching 9 bases. The germline gives CDR1 KGHSH, CDR2 LQKENI. The CDR3 is made up of 15 amino acids. V was clipped by 3 bases and J by 0 bases; unmatched bases: 3. The CDR3 bases are TGTGCCAGCTCACCCCAACAGGGGGCCTCCTACGAGCAGTACTTC. Its protein is CASSPQQGASYEQYF.

This clonotype showed up just a few times. This chain uses TRBV29-1 with TRBJ1-2; D possibly corresponds to TRBD1 (6 bases). The CDR3 loop spans 13 amino acids. Germline values: CDR1 SQVTM, CDR2 ANQGSEA. The V end was cut by 7 bases, the J end by 3 bases, with 15 bases between. The DNA for the CDR3 is TGCAGCGCGGCGCGGGGGGCTGACTATGGCTACACCTTC. This gives the protein CSAARGADYGYTF. Drawing the rest from reference TRBV29-1 and TRBJ1-2, the complete variable domain is SAVISQKPSRDICQRGTSLTIQCQVDSQVTMMFWYRQQPGQSLTLIATANQGSEATYESGFVIDKFPISRPNLTFSTLTVSNMSPEDSSIYLCSAARGADYGYTFGSGTRLTVV.

The chain carries TRBV7-9 and TRBJ2-1, with 7 bases identical to TRBD2. This CDR3 region has 15 residues. Germline V lookup: CDR1 SEHNR, CDR2 FQNEAQ (reference sequence). Germline trimming cut 1 base from V and 10 bases from J; bases unmatched to any gene: 10. CDR3 region: CASSLGGGRLEEQFF. CDR3 nucleotides: TGTGCCAGCAGCTTAGGGGGAGGGAGATTAGAGGAGCAGTTCTTC. Full variable domain (missing parts from reference TRBV7-9 and TRBJ2-1): DTGVSQNPRHKITKRGQNVTFRCDPISEHNRLYWYRQTLGQGPEFLTYFQNEAQLEKSRLLSDRFSAERPKGSFSTLEIQRTEQGDSAMYLCASSLGGGRLEEQFFGPGTRLTVL.

The chain is built from TRBV3-1 and TRBJ2-1; 7 positions agree with TRBD2. CDR1 is LGHDT and CDR2 is YNNKEL in the germline V gene (reference sequence). J lost 5 bases, V lost 4 bases, and 8 bases had no gene match. The CDR3 is 15 amino acids. CDR3 DNA sequence: TGTGCCAGCAGCCCCCGGACTAGAGCTCACAATGAGCAGTTCTTC. This sequence encodes CASSPRTRAHNEQFF.

The rearrangement joins TRBV20-1 to TRBJ2-5; D is tentatively TRBD1 or TRBD2 (5 bases each). CDR3 length: 12 amino acids. V lost 0 bases to trimming and J lost 5 bases, with 7 bases between them. Looked up from germline, CDR1 is DFQATT and CDR2 is SNEGSKA (reference sequence). The CDR3 reads CSAREGTETQYF. The CDR3 DNA follows: TGCAGTGCTAGAGAGGGGACCGAGACCCAGTACTTC.

This clonotype was seen a few times. The chain carries TRBV7-9 and TRBJ2-5; 7 nucleotides agree with TRBD2. Germline V gene sequence: CDR1 SEHNR, CDR2 FQNEAQ (reference sequence). This CDR3 is 14 amino acids long. The trim removed 5 bases at V and 7 bases at J, leaving 10 bases unmatched. The CDR3 spells CASSRGTTTRTQYF. The CDR3 nucleotides read TGTGCCAGCAGCCGTGGGACTACAACAAGGACCCAGTACTTC. Filled out from reference TRBV7-9 and TRBJ2-5, the complete variable domain reads DTGVSQNPRHKITKRGQNVTFRCDPISEHNRLYWYRQTLGQGPEFLTYFQNEAQLEKSRLLSDRFSAERPKGSFSTLEIQRTEQGDSAMYLCASSRGTTTRTQYFGPGTRLLVL.

V gene TRBV6-1 combines with J gene TRBJ2-3; 8 bases match TRBD2. Germline V gene lookup returns CDR1 MNHNS and CDR2 SASEGT. This CDR3 is built from 16 residues. J gave up 4 bases and V 0 bases, and 6 bases lay outside the gene matches. This CDR3 reads CASSEAAGGGSDTQYF. The CDR3 DNA reads as TGTGCCAGCAGTGAAGCTGCGGGGGGTGGATCAGATACGCAGTATTTT.

This clonotype was detected only a few times. J is TRBJ2-3 and V is TRBV7-9; TRBD2 agrees at 8 bases. Looked up from germline, CDR1 is SEHNR and CDR2 is FQNEAQ (reference sequence). The V and J ends lost 5 bases and 2 bases, in that order; junction bases with no gene match: 6. The CDR3 runs 15 residues. The CDR3 DNA reads as TGTGCCAGCAGCCCGATAGCGGGACTCACAGATACGCAGTATTTT. Protein sequence: CASSPIAGLTDTQYF.

This chain uses TRBV6-1 with TRBJ1-6, with D tentatively TRBD1 (5 bases). Germline V gene data show CDR1 as MNHNS and CDR2 as SASEGT. CDR3 length equals 13 residues. V was trimmed by 7 bases and J by 10 bases, leaving 14 bases between them. CDR3 loop: CASKGRVRSPLHF. The CDR3 DNA sequence: TGTGCCAGCAAAGGCAGGGTTAGGTCACCCCTCCACTTT.

The chain has TRBV10-2 and TRBJ1-2; TRBD1 agrees at 10 bases. Looked up from germline, CDR1 is WSHSY and CDR2 is SAAADI. There are 15 residues in the CDR3. The ends lost 7 bases at V and 3 bases at J; junction bases unmatched: 8. The CDR3 loop reads CASTPGDRGHYGYTF. In DNA form, the CDR3 reads TGCGCCAGCACCCCGGGGGACAGGGGCCACTATGGCTACACCTTC.

The chain joins TRBV15 to TRBJ2-7; D is perhaps TRBD2 (6 bases). Trimming removed 0 bases at V and 2 bases at J, with 14 bases between. This CDR3 is 16 amino acids long. Per the germline V gene, CDR1 is LNHNV and CDR2 is YYDKDF (reference sequence). This chain's CDR3 is CATSRDPTSFAYEQYF. Written as DNA, the CDR3 is TGTGCCACCAGCAGAGACCCCACTAGCTTCGCCTACGAGCAGTACTTC.

CDR3 amino acids: CASSPPVGTDTQYF. CDR3 nucleotide sequence: TGTGCCAGCTCACCTCCGGTGGGGACAGATACGCAGTATTTT. This chain connects TRBV18 to TRBJ2-3; D is undetermined. Looked up from germline, CDR1 is KGHSH and CDR2 is LQKENI. The CDR3 has 14 residues. The V and J ends lost 3 bases and 3 bases respectively, with 10 bases between them. The full variable domain, completed using reference TRBV18 and TRBJ2-3, is NAGVMQNPRHLVRRRGQEARLRCSPMKGHSHVYWYRQLPEEGLKFMVYLQKENIIDESGMPKERFSAEFPKEGPSILRIQQVVRGDSAAYFCASSPPVGTDTQYFGPGTRLTVL.

The V call is TRBV12-3 or TRBV12-4, the J call TRBJ1-5, with 7 positions matching TRBD1. Trimming at V came to 5 bases and at J to 5 bases, leaving 6 bases not matched to a gene. CDR3 size: 14 residues. In nucleotides, the CDR3 is TGTGCCAGCAGTATTACAGGGGCGGATCAGCCCCAGCATTTT. Protein product: CASSITGADQPQHF.

The V gene is TRBV6-1, the J gene TRBJ2-1, with 9 nucleotides matching TRBD1. Germline V gene lookup returns CDR1 MNHNS and CDR2 SASEGT. The CDR3 runs 16 residues. With 4 bases clipped from V and 5 bases from J, the junction kept 9 bases outside the gene matches. The CDR3 coding sequence is TGTGCCAGCAGTGCGATGGACAGGGGTTTTAACAATGAGCAGTTCTTC. This gives the protein CASSAMDRGFNNEQFF.

This clonotype was found a few times. The V and J genes are TRBV6-5 and TRBJ2-7; TRBD1 might be the D (6 bases). The CDR3 extends over 11 amino acids. With 7 bases removed from V and 4 bases from J, the gap between germline ends came to 8 bases. The germline V gene has CDR1 MNHEY and CDR2 SVGAGI. The CDR3: CASTTGYEQYF. In nucleotides, the CDR3 is TGTGCCAGCACTACAGGGTACGAGCAGTACTTC.

This clonotype was seen a few times. The V call is TRBV12-3 or TRBV12-4, the J call TRBJ2-7; 8 bases are shared with TRBD1. V dropped 7 bases and J dropped 6; count of bases not matched to a gene: 11. This CDR3 is 14 amino acids long. The CDR3 DNA sequence: TGTGCCAGCATGAAATCTGGACAGGGCAGCGAGCAGTACTTC. Translation: CASMKSGQGSEQYF.

The rearrangement links TRBV11-2 to TRBJ2-1; possible D gene TRBD2, 5 bases. The CDR3 is made up of 12 amino acids. CDR1 SGHAT and CDR2 FQNNGV come from the germline V gene. Trimming took off 2 bases at V and 9 bases at J, with 8 bases between the two ends. CDR3 residues: CASSLLGIEQFF. The DNA of the CDR3 is TGTGCCAGCAGCTTACTCGGGATTGAGCAGTTCTTC.

V usage is TRBV6-1 and J usage is TRBJ2-1; either TRBD1 or TRBD2 may supply D (5 bases each). The CDR3 is 13 amino acids. V lost 6 bases, J lost 7 bases, and 13 bases lay in between. Germline V lookup: CDR1 MNHNS, CDR2 SASEGT. CDR3 nucleotide sequence: TGTGCCAGCAGCACAATCGGGGCTAATGAGCAGTTCTTC. Residues: CASSTIGANEQFF.

This clonotype turned up a few times. This chain connects TRBV6-1 to TRBJ1-5, with 9 bases aligning to TRBD1. The trim removed 7 bases at V and 5 bases at J, leaving 3 bases unmatched. CDR3 length equals 13 residues. CDR1 and CDR2 (germline): MNHNS, SASEGT. The CDR3 DNA follows: TGTGCCAGCAATAGACAGGGGGATCAGCCCCAGCATTTT. This translates into CASNRQGDQPQHF.

The table lists this clonotype with many counts. The V gene is TRBV6-4, the J gene TRBJ2-2; either TRBD1 or TRBD2 may fit D (6 bases each). Trimming removed 4 bases from V and 4 bases from J, with 7 bases in between. The CDR3 covers 13 residues. CDR1 and CDR2 from the germline V gene are MRHNA and SNTAGT. CDR3 DNA sequence: TGTGCCAGCAGTGGGGGGGCCACCGGGGAGCTGTTTTTT. Translation gives CASSGGATGELFF.

There are many counts of this clonotype. V gene TRBV24-1 combines with J gene TRBJ2-3, with 7 bases that match TRBD2. Germline V lookup: CDR1 KGHDR, CDR2 SFDVKD. The CDR3 totals 14 residues. J was trimmed by 8 bases and V by 5 bases; bases with no gene match: 9. In nucleotides, the CDR3 is TGTGCCACCAGTGTGGGCTCCGGCGGGGGTACGCAGTATTTT. Translated: CATSVGSGGGTQYF.

The genes are TRBV27 and TRBJ1-2, with D unclear. The CDR3 is 11 amino acids. Germline V gives CDR1 MNHEY, CDR2 SMNVEV (reference sequence). V dropped 6 bases and J dropped 7 bases, with 9 bases sitting between them. For the CDR3, the DNA is TGTGCCAGCAGGCGAGGAGGTGGCTACACCTTC. This encodes CASRRGGGYTF.

Only a few counts were recorded for this clonotype. The V gene is TRBV12-3 or TRBV12-4, the J gene TRBJ1-6; D is uncertain. The CDR3 totals 13 residues. Trimming shortened V by 4 bases and J by 10 bases, and 11 bases separated the two germline ends. CDR3 in DNA: TGTGCCAGCAGTTCCGAGGTCGGATCACCCCTCCACTTT. Amino acid sequence: CASSSEVGSPLHF.

A few counts support this clonotype. The chain is built from TRBV12-3 or TRBV12-4 and TRBJ2-7; 11 bases align to TRBD2. V was clipped by 3 bases and J by 9 bases; unmatched bases: 7. The CDR3 covers 14 residues. The CDR3 sequence: CASSFGTSGVGQYF. CDR3 coding DNA: TGTGCCAGCAGTTTCGGGACTAGCGGTGTCGGGCAGTACTTC.

V is TRBV7-8 and J is TRBJ2-5; D tentatively fits TRBD1 or TRBD2 (6 bases each). The CDR3 has 15 residues. Trimming removed 8 bases at V and 4 bases at J, with 20 bases between. The germline CDR1 and CDR2 sequences are SGHVS and FQNEAQ. The CDR3 bases are TGTGCCAGCGGGACACAGGCGGGGACACGAGAGACCCAGTACTTC. The encoded protein is CASGTQAGTRETQYF.

The chain combines TRBV19 with TRBJ1-5, with 9 bases aligning to TRBD1. The germline V gene has CDR1 LNHDA and CDR2 SQIVND (reference sequence). The CDR3 is 14 residues long. V was clipped by 8 bases and J by 2 bases; unmatched bases: 4. CDR3 residues: CASGTGYGNQPQHF. The CDR3 bases are TGTGCCAGTGGGACAGGGTATGGCAATCAGCCCCAGCATTTT.

This clonotype was detected a few times. The chain employs TRBV10-3 and TRBJ1-2, with D possibly matching TRBD1 (5 bases). Germline V gives CDR1 ENHRY, CDR2 SYGVKD. The length of the CDR3 is 13 residues. Trimming shortened V by 7 bases and J by 1 base, and 10 bases separated the two germline ends. The CDR3 protein is CAITRQGNYGYTF. The CDR3 bases are TGTGCCATCACCCGTCAGGGTAACTATGGCTACACCTTC.

This clonotype was seen a few times. The chain uses TRBV12-3 or TRBV12-4 and TRBJ1-1; D call uncertain. This CDR3 has 13 residues. V gave up 4 bases and J gave up 6 bases, with 12 bases separating them. The chain's CDR3 is CASSSYTKAEAFF. CDR3 bases: TGTGCCAGCAGTTCATACACCAAGGCTGAAGCTTTCTTT.

This clonotype was recorded a few times. The genes are TRBV15 and TRBJ2-7; D gene ambiguous. The CDR3 spans 15 residues. Trimming removed 0 bases from V and 0 bases from J, with 9 bases in between. Germline CDR1 LNHNV, CDR2 YYDKDF (reference sequence). CDR3 DNA sequence: TGTGCCACCAGCAGAGATCGCAGTAACTCCTACGAGCAGTACTTC. This sequence encodes CATSRDRSNSYEQYF. The full variable domain, its missing parts supplied by reference TRBV15 and TRBJ2-7, is DAMVIQNPRYQVTQFGKPVTLSCSQTLNHNVMYWYQQKSSQAPKLLFHYYDKDFNNEADTPDNFQSRRPNTSFCFLDIRSPGLGDTAMYLCATSRDRSNSYEQYFGPGTRLTVT.

This clonotype was counted ten times or more. V and J are TRBV10-3 and TRBJ2-7; 10 nucleotides match TRBD1. J lost 4 bases, V lost 10 bases, and 7 bases had no gene match. CDR1 ENHRY and CDR2 SYGVKD come from the germline V gene. The CDR3 consists of 13 residues. CDR3 protein: CATSQGQGYEQYF. For the CDR3, the DNA is TGTGCCACCTCCCAGGGACAGGGGTACGAGCAGTACTTC.